The present T cell receptor (beta chain) was sequenced within a study of cytomegalovirus exposure and HLA in healthy donors (dated by TCRdb to about 2017). For context, the study as a whole: In an earlier analysis of 587 of the donors, 250 to 300 Gb of sequence data and 117 million unique TCR beta sequences from about 179 million T cells were reported. An early release covering more than 500 HLA-typed donors comprised about 290 gigabases of sequencing data and 65 million to 100 million unique TCR sequences. The genetic ancestry cluster associated with self-reported Caucasian donors included roughly 84% of the 300 to 450 genotyped donors. The study aimed to test whether signatures of past pathogen exposure could be identified by cataloging public T cell receptors. Using immunosequencing, the study profiled T cell repertoires from some 670 subjects and related those repertoires to cytomegalovirus serostatus. Along with the approximately 670-subject first cohort, a separate validation cohort of some 130 different subjects was used. The study combined high-throughput TCR immunosequencing, statistical association of individual TCRs with disease status, and machine learning to predict cytomegalovirus infection status. In a later analysis, previously published TCR beta repertoires from hundreds of donors were re-analyzed and high-resolution HLA genotyping was added so that TCR occurrence patterns could be studied. Rather than using new phenotypic data, the later analysis identified candidate immune exposures from TCR beta sequences and from how often those sequences occurred across donors. To decide whether each TCR beta V gene segment behaved as functional or pseudogenic, an earlier analysis of approximately 600 of the donors relied on high-throughput TCR beta sequencing. Donor age, sex, ethnicity and CMV serostatus were collected together with the repertoire data. A later genetic analysis used genome-wide SNP genotypes for about 65% of the roughly 670 donors, treating that subset as a discovery cohort. All discovery cohort repertoires had been generated on a single sequencing platform. Both class I and class II loci were covered by HLA typing, at four-digit resolution. The number of donors typed differed by locus, with roughly 629-640 for A, B, C, DRB1 and DQB1, over 500 for DQA1, some 570 for DPA1, and some 440 for DPB1. Roughly five DR-DQ haplotypes were treated as single units for association and clustering because of strong linkage in the cohort. Among around 400 genotyped donors of the cohort, an average of about 240,000 unique TCR beta nucleotide sequences were sequenced per donor, roughly 18% of them non-productive.

In total, approximately 700 healthy bone marrow donors made up the cohort. At the time of sampling, all cohort members were nominally healthy, though unrecorded immune exposures were likely present. The donor was CMV seronegative and was included in the group of under 450 seronegative cohort members. Every donor gave a peripheral blood sample, and the peripheral blood mononuclear cells from that sample were used for TCR beta sequencing. The Qiagen DNeasy Blood Extraction Kit was used to extract genomic DNA from the blood cell samples. This clone was picked up one time. Which antigen it targets is not known. One base away there is no much larger clone; base qualities are not given. The library was generated by the immunoSEQ multiplex PCR assay. For the multiplex PCR, a mixture combining 60 forward primers for TCR Vbeta segments and 13 reverse primers for TCR Jbeta segments was used. The CDR3 region of rearranged TCR beta genes was amplified from genomic DNA with a multiplex PCR assay. The amplified TCR beta libraries were sequenced on the Illumina HiSeq System as 87-base-pair reads. In the original analysis: Across the 500 to 850 repertoires, a later analysis counted roughly 77 million unique TCR beta chains, approximately 10 million of which were shared by at least two donors. A nearest-neighbor algorithm error-corrected the raw reads and collapsed the reads into unique sequences, merging closely related sequences to remove PCR and sequencing errors. CDR3 sequences were aligned to IMGT reference sequences to assign V, D and J gene segments. For a sequence to be retained, a match of at least six nucleotides was required to both a V gene segment and a J gene segment. A rearrangement counted as productive if the CDR3 had no stop codons and remained in frame with V and J, and every other rearrangement counted as non-productive. Following IMGT convention, CDR3 was defined as the stretch from the second conserved V-encoded cysteine up to the conserved J-encoded phenylalanine. In an earlier analysis of around 540 of the donors, sequences lacking an unambiguous match to a single V gene segment were excluded. In an earlier analysis of some 590 of the donors, a V segment was called functional when productive rearrangements were above 56.7%, and segregating when the standard deviation between donors exceeded 5%. A statistical classification framework was developed to diagnose cytomegalovirus status using the catalog of TCR beta chain sequences. A later analysis assigned V and J genes by comparing TCR nucleotide sequences with IMGT/GENE-DB human TR gene sequences. The TCRdist pipeline was used in a later analysis to assign CDR3 sequences and most-parsimonious VDJ recombination scenarios. In a later analysis, each TCR beta chain was defined by its CDR3 amino acid sequence together with its V-gene family, and reads lacking a unique V-gene family were excluded. As a way to deal with suspected cross-contamination and a sequencing artifact, a later analysis dropped 640 or so nucleotide sequences that were highly shared and had low generation probability. For each public chain, a later analysis derived a clonal expansion index from normalized ranks of inferred template counts within each repertoire. Generation probabilities in a later analysis came from a VDJ recombination model fitted to out-of-frame rearrangements, and those results were checked against IGoR. In a later analysis, TCR-TCR, TCR-HLA and TCR-CMV co-occurrence was scored with hypergeometric tests, and a repertoire-size bias correction was applied to TCR pairs. To estimate false discovery rates, a later analysis permuted the HLA or CMV assignments 20 times. In a later analysis, co-occurring TCRs were grouped using DBSCAN, with TCRdist sequence similarity added in when clustering inside HLA-allele-positive subsets. Repertoires with fewer than 30,000 or more than 120,000 public chains were left out of co-occurrence clustering, as were about five repertoires with anomalous nucleotide sharing. TCRdb's version of the immuneACCESS table is confined to in-frame rearrangements and falls short of the full clone set. An unresolved V gene accounts for under half of the shortfall where checked; the remainder is of unknown origin. V and J calls and clone size follow that table, whereas D and trimming were derived from the DNA. Present in this sample are about 130,000 clones, roughly 73% of which were seen just once. Approximately 0.99% of the sample goes to the ten largest clones.

The germline V gene encodes CDR1 SGHTA and CDR2 FQGNSA. V is cut by 5 bases and J by 1 base, and the space between the germline ends is 11 bases. Spanning cysteine to phenylalanine, the CDR3 consists of 14 amino acids. Left in the record is the CDR3 DNA by itself, 42 bases read in frame from the first base. General conclusions and limits of the study: In vitro tests confirmed that three of the cytomegalovirus-associated TCR beta chains recognize cytomegalovirus antigens. The study gave a list of about 150 TCR beta chains associated with cytomegalovirus. A cluster of highly shared sequence variants was judged likely to represent a technical artifact of the sequencing pipeline. A further reported finding was that TCR beta sequences accurately predicted the HLA-A and HLA-B alleles for most subjects in the first cohort. The cohort was sequenced for TCR beta chains only, and without alpha or paired-chain data the features that could be detected were limited. In a later analysis, HLA-associated TCR beta chains showed more clonal expansion and lower generation probabilities than non-associated chains that were equally common. Seventeen rarely observed V segments, including chromosome 9 orphons, were excluded from the earlier analysis of a few hundred of the donors because counts were too low. Specific HLA alleles were associated with more than 15,000 TCR beta sequences at a false discovery rate of 0.05 in a later analysis. It was suggested by the authors that the approach could potentially be generalized to other disease states and immunological phenotypes. An association between a missense DCLRE1C variant and V-gene and J-gene trimming of TCR beta chains was found in a later genetic analysis and replicated in an independent cohort. When HLA alleles, especially DR and DQ, strongly co-occurred, TCR associations were difficult to assign to individual alleles. Because some donors lacked HLA typing at each locus, the association tests relied only on the typed subset. Immune exposure information for the cohort was limited to CMV serostatus. In a later genetic analysis, fewer N-insertions in productive TCRs were reported among donors in an Asian-associated ancestry cluster than the approximately 710-donor mean. Some IMGT-functional V segments, including TRBV6-2 and TRBV6-3, could not be told apart with the 87-base-pair reads, so those segments were excluded. Across donors, most TCR sequences were observed very rarely, whereas some public TCRs were present in many individuals. In an earlier analysis of roughly 560 of the donors, most TCR beta V segments were observed in productive rearrangements about 90% or about 30% of the time, broadly matching IMGT annotations. The classifier was reported to diagnose cytomegalovirus status with high specificity and sensitivity in both the original and validation cohorts. Correlated functional status among segregating V segments might be attributable to linkage disequilibrium, but an unknown experimental factor could not be ruled out. In a later analysis, several top co-occurrence clusters were reported to appear linked to parvovirus B19, influenza, CMV and Epstein-Barr virus. Most CMV-associated TCR beta chains appeared to be HLA-restricted in a later analysis, and the HLA associations seemed to be driven largely by CMV exposure. The presence/absence analyses assumed that sequencing depth was roughly uniform across donors, and that assumption may not be true. According to a later analysis, TCR association rates differed among HLA loci, with DRB1 alleles showing the most associated TCRs and HLA-C alleles showing the fewest.

Sequenced sample: PBMCs. The chain joins TRBV7-2 to TRBJ2-5; a weak D assignment points to TRBD1 (6 bases agree). The clonotype was recovered from a male donor in good health and CMV-seronegative. The CDR3 here reads CASSQGGLQETQYF. DNA sequence: TGTGCCAGCAGCCAAGGGGGTCTCCAAGAGACCCAGTACTTC.